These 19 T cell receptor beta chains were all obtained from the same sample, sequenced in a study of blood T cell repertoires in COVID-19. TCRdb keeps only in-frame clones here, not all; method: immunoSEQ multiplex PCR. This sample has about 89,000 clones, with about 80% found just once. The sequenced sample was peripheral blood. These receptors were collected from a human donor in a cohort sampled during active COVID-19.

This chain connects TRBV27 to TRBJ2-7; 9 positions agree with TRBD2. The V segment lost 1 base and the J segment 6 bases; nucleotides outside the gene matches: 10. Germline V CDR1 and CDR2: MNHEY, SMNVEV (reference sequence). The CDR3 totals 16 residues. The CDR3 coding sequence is TGTGCCAGCAGTTTATTAACCCTAGCGGGATTTGGCGAGCAGTACTTC. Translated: CASSLLTLAGFGEQYF.

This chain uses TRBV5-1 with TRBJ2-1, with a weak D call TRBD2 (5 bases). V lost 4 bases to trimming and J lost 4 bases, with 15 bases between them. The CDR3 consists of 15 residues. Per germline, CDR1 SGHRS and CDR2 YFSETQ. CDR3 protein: CASSASTNKYNEQFF. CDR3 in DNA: TGCGCCAGCAGCGCCTCGACTAACAAATACAATGAGCAGTTCTTC.

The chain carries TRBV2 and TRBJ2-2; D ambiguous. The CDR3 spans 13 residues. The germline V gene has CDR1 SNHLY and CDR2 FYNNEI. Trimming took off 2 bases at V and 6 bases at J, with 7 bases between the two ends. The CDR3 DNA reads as TGTGCCAGCAGTGAACTTTCGGCCGGGGAGCTGTTTTTT. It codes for CASSELSAGELFF. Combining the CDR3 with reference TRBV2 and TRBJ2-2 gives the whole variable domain EPEVTQTPSHQVTQMGQEVILRCVPISNHLYFYWYRQILGQKVEFLVSFYNNEISEKSEIFDDQFSVERPDGSNFTLKIRSTKLEDSAMYFCASSELSAGELFFGEGSRLTVL.

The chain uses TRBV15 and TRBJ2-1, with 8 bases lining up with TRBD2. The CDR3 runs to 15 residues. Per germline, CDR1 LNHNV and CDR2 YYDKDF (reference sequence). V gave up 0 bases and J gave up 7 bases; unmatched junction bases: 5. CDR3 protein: CATSRDRSGSNEQFF. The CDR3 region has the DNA TGTGCCACCAGCAGAGATCGGAGCGGGAGTAATGAGCAGTTCTTC.

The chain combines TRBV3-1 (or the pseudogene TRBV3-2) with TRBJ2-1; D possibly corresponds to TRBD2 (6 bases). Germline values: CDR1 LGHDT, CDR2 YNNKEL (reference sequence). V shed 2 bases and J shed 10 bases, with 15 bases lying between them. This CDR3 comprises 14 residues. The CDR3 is CASSQKTAGREQFF. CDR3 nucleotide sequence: TGTGCCAGCAGCCAAAAGACTGCAGGGAGGGAGCAGTTCTTC.

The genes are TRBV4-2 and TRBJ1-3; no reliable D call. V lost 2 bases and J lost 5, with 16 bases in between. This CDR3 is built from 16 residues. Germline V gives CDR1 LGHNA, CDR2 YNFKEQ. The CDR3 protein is CASSQLDGVTRNTIYF. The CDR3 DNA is TGTGCCAGCAGCCAACTCGACGGGGTCACTCGAAACACCATATATTTT.

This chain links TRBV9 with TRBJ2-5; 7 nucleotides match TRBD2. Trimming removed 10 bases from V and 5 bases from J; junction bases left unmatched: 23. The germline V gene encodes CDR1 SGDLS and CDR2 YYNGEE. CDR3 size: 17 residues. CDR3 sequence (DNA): TGTGCCTTTCGTATAGATCGGGAGGAGACAGCGTCGGAGACCCAGTACTTC. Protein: CAFRIDREETASETQYF.

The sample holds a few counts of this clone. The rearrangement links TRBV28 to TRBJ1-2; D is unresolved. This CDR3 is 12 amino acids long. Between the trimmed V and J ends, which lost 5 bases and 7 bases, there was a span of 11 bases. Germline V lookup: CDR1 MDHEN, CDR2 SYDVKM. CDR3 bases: TGTGCCAGCAGTACCTCCTCGGGTGGCTACACCTTC. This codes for CASSTSSGGYTF.

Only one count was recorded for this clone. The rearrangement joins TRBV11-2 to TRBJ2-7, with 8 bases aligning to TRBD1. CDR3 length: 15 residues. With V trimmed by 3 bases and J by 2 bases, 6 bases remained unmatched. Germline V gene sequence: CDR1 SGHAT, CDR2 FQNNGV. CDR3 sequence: CASSLMGQDTYEQYF. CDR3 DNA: TGTGCCAGCAGCTTGATGGGACAGGATACCTACGAGCAGTACTTC. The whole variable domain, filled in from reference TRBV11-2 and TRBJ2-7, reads EAGVAQSPRYKIIEKRQSVAFWCNPISGHATLYWYQQILGQGPKLLIQFQNNGVVDDSQLPKDRFSAERLKGVDSTLKIQPAKLEDSAVYLCASSLMGQDTYEQYFGPGTRLTVT.

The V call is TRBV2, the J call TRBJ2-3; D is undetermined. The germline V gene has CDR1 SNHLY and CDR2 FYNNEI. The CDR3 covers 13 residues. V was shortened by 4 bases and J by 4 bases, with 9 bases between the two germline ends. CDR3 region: CASSGVSSDTQYF. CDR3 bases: TGTGCCAGCAGTGGGGTTAGCTCAGATACGCAGTATTTT.

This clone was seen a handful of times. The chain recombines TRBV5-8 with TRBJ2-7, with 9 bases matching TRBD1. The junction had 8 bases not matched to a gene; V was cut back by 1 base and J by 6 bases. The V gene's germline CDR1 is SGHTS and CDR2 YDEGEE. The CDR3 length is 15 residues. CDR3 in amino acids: CASSLSGTGQGEQYF. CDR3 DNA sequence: TGTGCCAGCAGCTTGTCTGGGACAGGGCAAGGCGAGCAGTACTTC.

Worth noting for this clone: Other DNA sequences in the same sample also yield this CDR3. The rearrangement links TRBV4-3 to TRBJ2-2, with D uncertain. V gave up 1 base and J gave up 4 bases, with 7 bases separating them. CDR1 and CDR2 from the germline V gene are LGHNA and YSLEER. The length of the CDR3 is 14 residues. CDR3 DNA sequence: TGCGCCAGCAGCCAAGTCGGTGGCACCGGGGAGCTGTTTTTT. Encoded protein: CASSQVGGTGELFF.

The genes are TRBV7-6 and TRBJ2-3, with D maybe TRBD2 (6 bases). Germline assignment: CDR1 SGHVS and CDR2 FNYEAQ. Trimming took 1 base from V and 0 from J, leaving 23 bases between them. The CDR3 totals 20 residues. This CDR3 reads CASSLGGAKGLPHSTDTQYF. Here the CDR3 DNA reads TGTGCCAGCAGCTTAGGAGGGGCAAAAGGACTACCCCACAGCACAGATACGCAGTATTTT.

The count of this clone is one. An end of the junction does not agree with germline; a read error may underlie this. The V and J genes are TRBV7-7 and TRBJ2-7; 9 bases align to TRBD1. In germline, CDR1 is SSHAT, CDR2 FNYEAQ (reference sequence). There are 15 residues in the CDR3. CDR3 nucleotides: TGTGCTAGCAGCATTGGACAGGGGTCCTCCTACGAGCAGTACTTC. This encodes CASSIGQGSSYEQYF. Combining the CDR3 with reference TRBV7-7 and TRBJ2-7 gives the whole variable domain GAGVSQSPRYKVTKRGQDVTLRCDPISSHATLYWYQQALGQGPEFLTYFNYEAQPDKSGLPSDRFSAERPEGSISTLTIQRTEQRDSAMYRCASSIGQGSSYEQYFGPGTRLTVT.

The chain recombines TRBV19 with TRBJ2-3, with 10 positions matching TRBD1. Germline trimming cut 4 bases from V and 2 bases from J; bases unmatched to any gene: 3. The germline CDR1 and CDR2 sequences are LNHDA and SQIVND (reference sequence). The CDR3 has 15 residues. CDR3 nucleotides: TGTGCCAGTAGTACGGGACAGGGGTTCACAGATACGCAGTATTTT. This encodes CASSTGQGFTDTQYF.

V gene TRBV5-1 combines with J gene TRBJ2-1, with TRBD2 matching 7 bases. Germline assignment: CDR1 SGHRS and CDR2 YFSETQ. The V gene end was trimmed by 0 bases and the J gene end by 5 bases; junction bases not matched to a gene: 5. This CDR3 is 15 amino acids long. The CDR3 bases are TGCGCCAGCAGCTTGGAAGCGGGAATCGACAATGAGCAGTTCTTC. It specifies CASSLEAGIDNEQFF.

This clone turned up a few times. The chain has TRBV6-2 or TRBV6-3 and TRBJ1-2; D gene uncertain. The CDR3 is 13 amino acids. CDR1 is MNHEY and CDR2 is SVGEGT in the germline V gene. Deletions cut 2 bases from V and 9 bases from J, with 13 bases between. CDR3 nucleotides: TGTGCCAGCAGTTACACCCGCCACGAGAGCTACACCTTC. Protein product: CASSYTRHESYTF.

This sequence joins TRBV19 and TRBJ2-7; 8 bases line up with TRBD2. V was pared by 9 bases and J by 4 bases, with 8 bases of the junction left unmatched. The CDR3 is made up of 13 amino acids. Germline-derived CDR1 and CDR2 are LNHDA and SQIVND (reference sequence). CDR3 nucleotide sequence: TGTGCCAGCGCGCAGACTAGCGTATACGAGCAGTACTTC. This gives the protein CASAQTSVYEQYF.

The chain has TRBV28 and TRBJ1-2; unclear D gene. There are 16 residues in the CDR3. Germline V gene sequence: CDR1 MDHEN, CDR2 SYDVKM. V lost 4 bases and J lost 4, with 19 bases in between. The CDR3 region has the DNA TGTGCCAGCAGTTCTCCAACTCGCCGGGATCTCTATGGCTACACCTTC. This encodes CASSSPTRRDLYGYTF.